A selection of T cell receptor beta chains follows, all from one sample in a study of T cell responses to AZD1222 COVID-19 vaccine. Only in-frame clones appear in the TCRdb table, and some are missing; sequencing was by immunoSEQ multiplex PCR. The sample lists fewer than 150,000 clones, 89% occurring once. The source was peripheral blood, collected on day 0 of AZD1222 vaccination. All receptors come from an adult in good health. CDR3s include the opening cysteine and the closing phenylalanine or tryptophan. Fields, in order: clone size, CDR3 length, V gene, D gene, J gene, CDR3 protein, CDR3 DNA. D genes are given only for firm matches. Only part of the rows carry a size: once, few, many, or a class if the clone is expanded.

-,14,TRBV6-1,-,TRBJ1-2,CASSERNNIYGYTF,TGTGCCAGCAGTGAACGAAACAACATCTATGGCTACACCTTC
-,14,TRBV27,-,TRBJ2-1,CASSSLLAADEQFF,TGTGCCAGCAGTTCCCTACTTGCCGCGGATGAGCAGTTCTTC
few,15,TRBV6-1,TRBD1,TRBJ1-1,CASSEEVTGGTEAFF,TGTGCCAGCAGTGAAGAGGTGACAGGGGGGACTGAAGCTTTCTTT
-,13,TRBV7-2,-,TRBJ2-7,CASSLDRVHGQYF,TGTGCCAGCAGCTTAGACAGGGTTCATGGGCAGTACTTC
-,15,TRBV30,-,TRBJ1-1,CAWSEFFGGGTEAFF,TGTGCCTGGAGTGAGTTTTTTGGGGGCGGGACTGAAGCTTTCTTT
-,18,TRBV7-3,-,TRBJ2-1,CASSPGVYGISSYNEQFF,TGTGCCAGCAGCCCCGGGGTGTACGGGATTAGCTCCTACAATGAGCAGTTCTTC
-,17,TRBV19,-,TRBJ1-2,CASSITPGSSRRYGYTF,TGTGCCAGTAGTATAACCCCAGGGAGCAGCCGAAGGTATGGCTACACCTTC
-,17,TRBV19,-,TRBJ1-2,CASSSDGTGERNYGYTF,TGTGCCAGTAGTTCCGACGGGACTGGAGAGCGTAACTATGGCTACACCTTC
few,15,TRBV2,-,TRBJ1-2,CASKKRDGAAYGYTF,TGTGCCAGCAAGAAACGTGATGGGGCAGCGTATGGCTACACCTTC
-,11,TRBV28,TRBD2,TRBJ2-7,CASGRAYEQYF,TGTGCCAGCGGGAGGGCCTACGAGCAGTACTTC
-,13,TRBV3-1/TRBV3-2,-,TRBJ2-1,CASEQGHSLEQFF,TGTGCCAGCGAGCAAGGTCACTCGCTTGAGCAGTTCTTC
-,15,TRBV6-5,TRBD1,TRBJ2-4,CASTQDRGTKNIQYF,TGTGCCAGCACTCAAGACAGGGGGACCAAAAACATTCAGTACTTC
-,16,TRBV18,-,TRBJ1-5,CASSFRTIQGNQPQHF,TGTGCCAGCTCTTTCAGGACCATACAGGGCAATCAGCCCCAGCATTTT
-,17,TRBV7-3,TRBD1,TRBJ2-6,CASSLSGGISGANVLTF,TGTGCCAGCAGCTTATCAGGGGGCATCTCTGGGGCCAACGTCCTGACTTTC
-,14,TRBV5-1,-,TRBJ2-1,CASSLAGPGSEQFF,TGCGCCAGCAGCTTGGCCGGGCCCGGCAGTGAGCAGTTCTTC
-,13,TRBV27,-,TRBJ1-2,CASSLGGNYGYTF,TGTGCCAGCAGTTTGGGGGGTAACTATGGCTACACCTTC
once,16,TRBV2,-,TRBJ1-3,CASSGTLSSSGNTIYF,TGTGCCAGCAGTGGGACGCTGAGCTCCTCTGGAAACACCATATATTTT
-,13,TRBV3-1/TRBV3-2,-,TRBJ2-1,CASSQLKYNEQFF,TGTGCCAGCAGCCAATTAAAGTACAATGAGCAGTTCTTC
-,12,TRBV10-1,-,TRBJ1-1,CASSDFLGEAFF,TGCGCCAGCAGTGATTTTCTCGGAGAAGCTTTCTTT
-,15,TRBV29-1,TRBD2,TRBJ2-1,CSVTFLAGGYSEQFF,TGCAGCGTGACCTTCCTAGCGGGAGGGTATAGTGAGCAGTTCTTC
-,16,TRBV2,TRBD2,TRBJ2-7,CATHPIVGLAGYEQYF,TGTGCCACCCATCCTATCGTAGGACTAGCGGGTTACGAGCAGTACTTC
-,16,TRBV7-9,-,TRBJ1-2,CASSPPPETANYGYTF,TGTGCCAGCAGCCCCCCTCCTGAGACGGCCAACTATGGCTACACCTTC
-,15,TRBV5-1,TRBD2,TRBJ2-5,CASSPQAGRQETQYF,TGCGCCAGCAGCCCTCAAGCGGGGCGGCAAGAGACCCAGTACTTC
-,11,TRBV5-8,-,TRBJ1-1,CASRANTEAFF,TGTGCCAGCAGGGCGAACACTGAAGCTTTCTTT
-,15,TRBV18,TRBD1,TRBJ1-5,CASSPGQGAYQPQHF,TGTGCCAGCTCACCGGGACAGGGGGCCTATCAGCCCCAGCATTTT
-,13,TRBV12-3/TRBV12-4,-,TRBJ1-3,CASSAWDRNTIYF,TGTGCCAGTTCAGCCTGGGATAGGAACACCATATATTTT
-,12,TRBV11-2,-,TRBJ2-2,CASSRYGGELFF,TGTGCCAGCAGCCGCTACGGCGGGGAGCTGTTTTTT
once,13,TRBV9,TRBD1,TRBJ1-2,CASSGQGAGGYTF,TGTGCCAGCAGCGGACAGGGCGCGGGCGGCTACACCTTC
-,15,TRBV5-6,TRBD2,TRBJ2-7,CASRLAGSPRGEQYF,TGTGCCAGCAGGTTAGCGGGCTCTCCTAGGGGCGAGCAGTACTTC
-,15,TRBV20-1,TRBD2,TRBJ2-1,CSASSGTSVNNEQFF,TGCAGTGCTAGTTCCGGGACTAGCGTGAACAATGAGCAGTTCTTC
-,13,TRBV7-9,-,TRBJ1-4,CASSIYNNEKLFF,TGTGCCAGCAGCATTTACAATAATGAAAAACTGTTTTTT